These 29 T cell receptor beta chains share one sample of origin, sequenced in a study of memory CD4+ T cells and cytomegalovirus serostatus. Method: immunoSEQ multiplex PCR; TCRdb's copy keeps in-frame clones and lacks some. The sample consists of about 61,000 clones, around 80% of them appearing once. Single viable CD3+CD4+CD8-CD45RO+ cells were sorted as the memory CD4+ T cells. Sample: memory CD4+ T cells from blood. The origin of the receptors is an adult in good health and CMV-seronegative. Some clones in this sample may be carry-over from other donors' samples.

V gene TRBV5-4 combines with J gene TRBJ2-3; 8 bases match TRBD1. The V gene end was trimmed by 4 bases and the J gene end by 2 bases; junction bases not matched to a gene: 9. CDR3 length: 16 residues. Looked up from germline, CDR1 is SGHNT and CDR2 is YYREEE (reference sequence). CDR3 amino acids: CASSARTGIPTDTQYF. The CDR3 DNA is TGTGCCAGCAGCGCAAGGACAGGGATTCCCACAGATACGCAGTATTTT.

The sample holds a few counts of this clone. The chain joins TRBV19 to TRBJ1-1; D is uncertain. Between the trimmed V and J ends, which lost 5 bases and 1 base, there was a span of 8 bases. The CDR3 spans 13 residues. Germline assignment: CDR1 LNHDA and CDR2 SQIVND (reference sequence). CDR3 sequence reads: CASSFVRNTEAFF. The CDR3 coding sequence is TGTGCCAGTAGTTTTGTCAGGAACACTGAAGCTTTCTTT.

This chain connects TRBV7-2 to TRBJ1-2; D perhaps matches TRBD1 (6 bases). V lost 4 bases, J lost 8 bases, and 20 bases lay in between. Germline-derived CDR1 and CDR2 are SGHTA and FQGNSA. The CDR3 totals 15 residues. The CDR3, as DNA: TGTGCCAGCAGCTCTGAAGGGTGGGGGGCGGAGGGCTACACCTTC. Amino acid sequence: CASSSEGWGAEGYTF.

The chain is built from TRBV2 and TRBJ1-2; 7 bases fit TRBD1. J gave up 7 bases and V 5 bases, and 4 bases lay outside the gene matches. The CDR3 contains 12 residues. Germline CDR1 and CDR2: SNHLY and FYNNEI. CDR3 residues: CASSNRDSGYTF. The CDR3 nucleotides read TGTGCCAGCAGTAACCGGGACAGTGGCTACACCTTC.

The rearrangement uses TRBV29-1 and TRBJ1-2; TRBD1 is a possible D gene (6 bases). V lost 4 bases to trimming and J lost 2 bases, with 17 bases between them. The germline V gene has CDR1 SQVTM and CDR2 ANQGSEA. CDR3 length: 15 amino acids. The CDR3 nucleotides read TGCAGCGTTGGAGGGGGTCGAATAGACAACTATGGCTACACCTTC. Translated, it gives CSVGGGRIDNYGYTF.

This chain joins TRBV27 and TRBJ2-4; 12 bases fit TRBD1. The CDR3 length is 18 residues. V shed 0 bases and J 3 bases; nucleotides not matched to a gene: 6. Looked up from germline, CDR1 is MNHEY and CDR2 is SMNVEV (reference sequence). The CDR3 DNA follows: TGTGCCAGCAGTTTATCGGGACAGGGGGCCCTGGACAAAAACATTCAGTACTTC. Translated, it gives CASSLSGQGALDKNIQYF.

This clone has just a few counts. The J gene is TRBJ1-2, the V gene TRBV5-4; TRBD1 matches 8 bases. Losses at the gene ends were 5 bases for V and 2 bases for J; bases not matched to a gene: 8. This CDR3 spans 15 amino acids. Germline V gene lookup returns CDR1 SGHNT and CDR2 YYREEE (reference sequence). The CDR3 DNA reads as TGTGCCAGCAGTTTCGGACAGGGCCAAAACTATGGCTACACCTTC. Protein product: CASSFGQGQNYGYTF.

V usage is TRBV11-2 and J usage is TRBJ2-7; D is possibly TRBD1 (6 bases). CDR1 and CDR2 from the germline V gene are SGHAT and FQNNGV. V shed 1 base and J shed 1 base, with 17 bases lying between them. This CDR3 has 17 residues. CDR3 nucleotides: TGTGCCAGCAGCTTAGCCCCGACAGGTATTAGGTCCTACGAGCAGTACTTC. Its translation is CASSLAPTGIRSYEQYF.

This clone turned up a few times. The CDR3 DNA reads TGCGCCAGCAGCCAGCCTACTAGCGGACTAGCCAAAAACATTCAGTACTTC. This codes for CASSQPTSGLAKNIQYF. This sequence joins TRBV4-1 and TRBJ2-4, with TRBD2 matching over 8 bases. The CDR3 contains 17 residues. V lost 3 bases to trimming and J lost 0 bases; unmatched junction nucleotides: 7. Germline V gene data show CDR1 as MGHRA and CDR2 as YSYEKL.

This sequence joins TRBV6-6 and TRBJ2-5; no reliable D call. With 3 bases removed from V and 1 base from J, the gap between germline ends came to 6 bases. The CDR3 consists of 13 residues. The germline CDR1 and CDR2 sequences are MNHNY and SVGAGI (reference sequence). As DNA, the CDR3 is TGTGCCAGCAGTTATAACAGCCAAGAGACCCAGTACTTC. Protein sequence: CASSYNSQETQYF.

The CDR3 DNA reads as TGTGCCAGCAGCCGGGCAAACACTGAAGCTTTCTTT. Its protein product is CASSRANTEAFF. This sequence joins TRBV7-9 and TRBJ1-1; D uncertain. The CDR3 covers 12 residues. Between the trimmed V and J ends, which lost 5 bases and 2 bases, there was a span of 6 bases. Germline CDR1 SEHNR, CDR2 FQNEAQ (reference sequence). The variable domain in full, with the rest retrieved from reference TRBV7-9 and TRBJ1-1, is DTGVSQNPRHKITKRGQNVTFRCDPISEHNRLYWYRQTLGQGPEFLTYFQNEAQLEKSRLLSDRFSAERPKGSFSTLEIQRTEQGDSAMYLCASSRANTEAFFGQGTRLTVV.

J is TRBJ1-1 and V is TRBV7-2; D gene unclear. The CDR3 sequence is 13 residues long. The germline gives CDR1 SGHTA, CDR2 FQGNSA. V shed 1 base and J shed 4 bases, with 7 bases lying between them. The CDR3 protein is CASSLGTGTEAFF. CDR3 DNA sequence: TGTGCCAGCAGCTTAGGGACGGGCACTGAAGCTTTCTTT.

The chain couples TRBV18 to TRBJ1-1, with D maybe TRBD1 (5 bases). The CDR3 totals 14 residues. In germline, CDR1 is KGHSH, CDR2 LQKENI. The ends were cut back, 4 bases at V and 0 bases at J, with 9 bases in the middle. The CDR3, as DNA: TGTGCCAGCTCACTGACAGCCTTGAACACTGAAGCTTTCTTT. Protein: CASSLTALNTEAFF.

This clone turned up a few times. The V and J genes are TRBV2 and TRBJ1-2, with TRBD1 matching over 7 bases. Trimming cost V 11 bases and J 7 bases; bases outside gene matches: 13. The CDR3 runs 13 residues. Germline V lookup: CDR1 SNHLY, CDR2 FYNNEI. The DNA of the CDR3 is TGTGCCCGAGGGAAACAGGGGAAGGCTGGCTACACCTTC. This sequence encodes CARGKQGKAGYTF.

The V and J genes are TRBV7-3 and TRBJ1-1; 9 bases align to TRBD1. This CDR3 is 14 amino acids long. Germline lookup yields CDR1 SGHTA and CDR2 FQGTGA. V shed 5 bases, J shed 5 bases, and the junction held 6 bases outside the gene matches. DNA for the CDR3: TGTGCCAGCAGCCCACAGGGGGCTTTTACTGAAGCTTTCTTT. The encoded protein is CASSPQGAFTEAFF.

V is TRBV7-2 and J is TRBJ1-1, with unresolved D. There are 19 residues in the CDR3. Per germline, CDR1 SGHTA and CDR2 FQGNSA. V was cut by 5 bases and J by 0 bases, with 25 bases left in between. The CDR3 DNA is TGTGCCAGCAGCCTAAAAGCGACGGGCCCCCAGACAATGAACACTGAAGCTTTCTTT. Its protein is CASSLKATGPQTMNTEAFF.

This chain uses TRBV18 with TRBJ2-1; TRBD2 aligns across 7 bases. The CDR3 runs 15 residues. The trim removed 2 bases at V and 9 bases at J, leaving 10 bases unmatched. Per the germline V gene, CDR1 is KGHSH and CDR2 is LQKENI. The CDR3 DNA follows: TGTGCCAGCTCACCATACAGCGGGACGGGGCTTGAGCAGTTCTTC. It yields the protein CASSPYSGTGLEQFF.

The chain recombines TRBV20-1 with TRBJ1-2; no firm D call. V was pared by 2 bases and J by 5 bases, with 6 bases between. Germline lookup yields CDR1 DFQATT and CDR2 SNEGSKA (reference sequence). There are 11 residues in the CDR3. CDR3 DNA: TGCAGTGCTAGACTCGCGTATGGCTACACCTTC. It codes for CSARLAYGYTF.

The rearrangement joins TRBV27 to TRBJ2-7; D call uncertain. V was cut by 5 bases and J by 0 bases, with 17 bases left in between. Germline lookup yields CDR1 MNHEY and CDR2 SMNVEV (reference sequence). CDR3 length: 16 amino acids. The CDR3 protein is CASSRLQTFASYEQYF. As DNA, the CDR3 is TGTGCCAGCAGTCGTCTCCAGACGTTCGCCTCCTACGAGCAGTACTTC.

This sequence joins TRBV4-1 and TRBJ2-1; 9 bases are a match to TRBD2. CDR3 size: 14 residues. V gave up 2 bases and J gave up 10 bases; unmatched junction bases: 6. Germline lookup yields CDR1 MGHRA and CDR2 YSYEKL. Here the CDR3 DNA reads TGCGCCAGCAGCCAACCAGCGGGAGGACGGGAGCAGTTCTTC. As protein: CASSQPAGGREQFF.

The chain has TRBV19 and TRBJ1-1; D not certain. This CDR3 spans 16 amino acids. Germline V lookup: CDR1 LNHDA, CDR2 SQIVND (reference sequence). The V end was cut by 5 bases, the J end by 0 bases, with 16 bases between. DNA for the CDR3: TGTGCCAGTAGTTCCAGGCAGGTCCCAATGAACACTGAAGCTTTCTTT. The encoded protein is CASSSRQVPMNTEAFF.

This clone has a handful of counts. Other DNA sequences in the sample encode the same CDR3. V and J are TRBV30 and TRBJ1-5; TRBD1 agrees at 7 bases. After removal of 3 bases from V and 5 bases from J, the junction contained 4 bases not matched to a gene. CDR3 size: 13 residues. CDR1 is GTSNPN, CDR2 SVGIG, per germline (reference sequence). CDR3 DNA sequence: TGTGCCTGGAGCCCGGGGACAGATCAGCCCCAGCATTTT. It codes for CAWSPGTDQPQHF.

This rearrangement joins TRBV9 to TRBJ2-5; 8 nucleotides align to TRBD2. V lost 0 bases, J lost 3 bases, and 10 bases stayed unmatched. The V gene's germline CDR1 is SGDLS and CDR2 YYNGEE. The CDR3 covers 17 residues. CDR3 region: CASSVGTSRSSKETQYF. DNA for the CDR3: TGTGCCAGCAGCGTAGGGACTAGCAGGAGCTCTAAAGAGACCCAGTACTTC.

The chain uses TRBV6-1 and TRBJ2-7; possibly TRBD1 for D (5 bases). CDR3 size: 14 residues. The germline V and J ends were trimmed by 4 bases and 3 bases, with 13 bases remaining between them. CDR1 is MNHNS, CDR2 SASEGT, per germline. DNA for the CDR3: TGTGCCAGCAGTGGGACACCGAGAAGCTACGAGCAGTACTTC. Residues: CASSGTPRSYEQYF.

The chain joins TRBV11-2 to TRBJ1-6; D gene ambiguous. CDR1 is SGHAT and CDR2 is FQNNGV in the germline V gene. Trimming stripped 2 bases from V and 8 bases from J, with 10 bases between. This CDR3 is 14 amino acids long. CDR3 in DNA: TGTGCCAGCAGCTTAAGGGTCGGGGATTCACCCCTCCACTTT. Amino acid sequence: CASSLRVGDSPLHF.

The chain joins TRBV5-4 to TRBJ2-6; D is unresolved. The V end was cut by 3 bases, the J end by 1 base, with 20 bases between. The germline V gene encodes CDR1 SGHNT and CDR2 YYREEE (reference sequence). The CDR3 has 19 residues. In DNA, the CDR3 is TGTGCCAGCAGCTCCTCTGTGGTGGCGGTTTATTCTGGGGCCAACGTCCTGACTTTC. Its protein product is CASSSSVVAVYSGANVLTF.

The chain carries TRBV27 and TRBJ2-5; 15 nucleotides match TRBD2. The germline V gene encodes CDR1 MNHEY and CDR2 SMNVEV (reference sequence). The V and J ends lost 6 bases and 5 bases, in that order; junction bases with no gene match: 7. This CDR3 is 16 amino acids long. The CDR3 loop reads CASRPGLAGGYETQYF. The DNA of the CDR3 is TGTGCCAGCAGGCCCGGACTAGCGGGAGGGTACGAGACCCAGTACTTC.

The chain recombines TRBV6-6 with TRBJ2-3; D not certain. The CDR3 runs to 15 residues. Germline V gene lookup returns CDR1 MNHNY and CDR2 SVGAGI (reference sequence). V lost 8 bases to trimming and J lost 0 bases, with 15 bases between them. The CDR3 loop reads CASLRTTPSTDTQYF. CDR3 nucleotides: TGTGCCAGCCTTAGAACCACTCCTAGCACAGATACGCAGTATTTT.

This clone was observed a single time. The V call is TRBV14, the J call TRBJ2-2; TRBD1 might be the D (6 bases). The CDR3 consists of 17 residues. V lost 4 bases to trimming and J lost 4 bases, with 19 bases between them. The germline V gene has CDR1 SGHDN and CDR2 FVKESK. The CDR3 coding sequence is TGTGCCAGCAGCCTCCAAGGGGGAGCTTTCATCACCGGGGAGCTGTTTTTT. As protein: CASSLQGGAFITGELFF.